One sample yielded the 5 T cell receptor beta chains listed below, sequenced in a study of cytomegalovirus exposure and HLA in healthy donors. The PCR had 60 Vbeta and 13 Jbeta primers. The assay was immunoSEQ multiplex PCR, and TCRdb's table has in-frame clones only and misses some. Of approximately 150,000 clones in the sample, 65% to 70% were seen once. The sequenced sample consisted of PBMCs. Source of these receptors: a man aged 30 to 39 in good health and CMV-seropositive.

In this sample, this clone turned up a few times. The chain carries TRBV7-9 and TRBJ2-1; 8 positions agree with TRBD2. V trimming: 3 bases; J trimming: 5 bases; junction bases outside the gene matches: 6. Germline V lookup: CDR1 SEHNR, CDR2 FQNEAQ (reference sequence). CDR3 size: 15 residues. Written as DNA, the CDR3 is TGTGCCAGCAGCTTTAGCGGGACCGCCCACAATGAGCAGTTCTTC. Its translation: CASSFSGTAHNEQFF.

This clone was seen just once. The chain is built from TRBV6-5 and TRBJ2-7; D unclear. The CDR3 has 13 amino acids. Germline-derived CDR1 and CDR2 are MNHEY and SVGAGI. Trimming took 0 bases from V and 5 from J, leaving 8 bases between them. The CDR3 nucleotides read TGTGCCAGCAGTTACTCGGTTGGCAACGAGCAGTACTTC. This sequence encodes CASSYSVGNEQYF.

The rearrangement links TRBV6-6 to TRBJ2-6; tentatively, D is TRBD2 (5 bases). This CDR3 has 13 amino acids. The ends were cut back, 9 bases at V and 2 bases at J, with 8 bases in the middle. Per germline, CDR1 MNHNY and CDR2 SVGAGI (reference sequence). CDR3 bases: TGTGCCAGTACGAGGGCTGGGGCCAACGTCCTGACTTTC. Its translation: CASTRAGANVLTF.

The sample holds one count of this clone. CDR3 sequence reads: CASSFSDSTYEQYF. The DNA for the CDR3 is TGTGCCAGCAGCTTTTCAGACAGTACCTACGAGCAGTACTTC. The chain joins TRBV11-2 to TRBJ2-7; D may be TRBD1 (5 bases). The CDR3 is made up of 14 amino acids. Per the germline V gene, CDR1 is SGHAT and CDR2 is FQNNGV. V lost 3 bases, J lost 2 bases, and 11 bases lay in between.

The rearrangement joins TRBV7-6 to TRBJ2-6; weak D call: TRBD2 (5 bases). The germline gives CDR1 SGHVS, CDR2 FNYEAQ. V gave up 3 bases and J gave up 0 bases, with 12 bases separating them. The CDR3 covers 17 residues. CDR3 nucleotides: TGTGCCAGCAGCTTTCGGGGTCGGGGCTCTGGGGCCAACGTCCTGACTTTC. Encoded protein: CASSFRGRGSGANVLTF.